The 15 T cell receptor beta chains below were found in one sample sequenced in a study of shared clonotypes between healthy human individuals. Sequenced by immunoSEQ multiplex PCR; TCRdb stores in-frame clones only, minus some. In the table there are approximately 340,000 clones, more than 60% of which are singletons. Material for sequencing was memory CD4+ T cells sorted from blood. The subset here: CD45RA-negative fraction. Source of these receptors: a man aged 25 to 40 in good health.

J is TRBJ2-1 and V is TRBV28, with D unresolved. Germline assignment: CDR1 MDHEN and CDR2 SYDVKM. This CDR3 is 11 amino acids long. Trimming cost V 7 bases and J 3 bases, with 4 bases left between them. CDR3 DNA: TGTGCCAGCACTTACTACAATGAGCAGTTCTTC. This sequence encodes CASTYYNEQFF. Based on the CDR3 plus reference TRBV28 and TRBJ2-1, the full variable domain is DVKVTQSSRYLVKRTGEKVFLECVQDMDHENMFWYRQDPGLGLRLIYFSYDVKMKEKGDIPEGYSVSREKKERFSLILESASTNQTSMYLCASTYYNEQFFGPGTRLTVL.

The chain joins TRBV5-1 to TRBJ2-2, with 7 bases aligning to TRBD1. CDR1 SGHRS and CDR2 YFSETQ come from the germline V gene. This CDR3 comprises 14 residues. The V gene end was trimmed by 4 bases and the J gene end by 4 bases; junction bases not matched to a gene: 4. This CDR3 reads CASSADRPTGELFF. The CDR3 DNA reads as TGCGCCAGCAGCGCGGACAGGCCCACCGGGGAGCTGTTTTTT.

Concerning this clone: The identical CDR3 is also encoded by other nucleotide sequences in the sample. The V gene is TRBV5-1, the J gene TRBJ2-3, with TRBD1 matching over 8 bases. In germline, CDR1 is SGHRS, CDR2 YFSETQ. This CDR3 is 15 amino acids long. J gave up 1 base and V 0 bases, and 1 base lay outside the gene matches. The DNA of the CDR3 is TGCGCCAGCAGCTTGGGGGGACAGGGCACAGATACGCAGTATTTT. Residues: CASSLGGQGTDTQYF.

The genes are TRBV4-1 and TRBJ2-4; D is ambiguous. The germline V gene encodes CDR1 MGHRA and CDR2 YSYEKL. The CDR3 consists of 15 residues. Trimming stripped 4 bases from V and 6 bases from J, with 16 bases between. CDR3 sequence (DNA): TGCGCCAGCAGCCCGGACCCCCAAGGTGGAAACATTCAGTACTTC. This codes for CASSPDPQGGNIQYF.

This clone was recorded a few times. CDR3 in DNA: TGTGCCAGCAGCTTACGTTTGGGGGGGACCAACTATGGCTACACCTTC. Its protein is CASSLRLGGTNYGYTF. The chain links TRBV7-2 to TRBJ1-2; TRBD1 is a possible D gene (5 bases). Germline V gene data show CDR1 as SGHTA and CDR2 as FQGNSA. This CDR3 is 16 amino acids long. V was trimmed by 2 bases and J by 2 bases, leaving 15 bases between them.

The CDR3 here is CASSRGGLGNTIYF. In nucleotides, the CDR3 is TGTGCCAGCAGTCGAGGGGGCTTGGGAAACACCATATATTTT. V and J are TRBV28 and TRBJ1-3, with 7 bases that match TRBD1. The CDR3 length is 14 residues. In germline, CDR1 is MDHEN, CDR2 SYDVKM. Germline trimming cut 5 bases from V and 4 bases from J; bases unmatched to any gene: 5. The full variable domain, rest sourced from reference TRBV28 and TRBJ1-3, is DVKVTQSSRYLVKRTGEKVFLECVQDMDHENMFWYRQDPGLGLRLIYFSYDVKMKEKGDIPEGYSVSREKKERFSLILESASTNQTSMYLCASSRGGLGNTIYFGEGSWLTVV.

This clone was counted many times. CDR3 DNA: TGTGCCAGTAGTCCACAGGGGGCGAGGGGGTACCAAGAGACCCAGTACTTC. Protein: CASSPQGARGYQETQYF. The chain employs TRBV19 and TRBJ2-5, with 9 bases aligning to TRBD1. This CDR3 contains 17 residues. CDR1 LNHDA and CDR2 SQIVND come from the germline V gene (reference sequence). V lost 5 bases and J lost 0; bases outside the gene matches: 10. Complete variable domain (other parts from reference TRBV19 and TRBJ2-5): DGGITQSPKYLFRKEGQNVTLSCEQNLNHDAMYWYRQDPGQGLRLIYYSQIVNDFQKGDIAEGYSVSREKKESFPLTVTSAQKNPTAFYLCASSPQGARGYQETQYFGPGTRLLVL.

This clone was seen a few times. The gene calls are TRBV27 and TRBJ2-7; 11 bases fit TRBD1. V trimming: 2 bases; J trimming: 4 bases; junction bases outside the gene matches: 4. In germline, CDR1 is MNHEY, CDR2 SMNVEV (reference sequence). This CDR3 region has 15 residues. CDR3 protein: CASSLRTGGWYEQYF. CDR3 sequence (DNA): TGTGCCAGCAGTTTAAGGACAGGGGGCTGGTACGAGCAGTACTTC.

In DNA, the CDR3 is TGTGCCAGTAGTATTGCTAGAGGGAGCTCCTACGAGCAGTACTTC. Its protein is CASSIARGSSYEQYF. V gene TRBV19 combines with J gene TRBJ2-7, with D possibly matching TRBD2 (5 bases). CDR3 length equals 15 residues. In germline, CDR1 is LNHDA, CDR2 SQIVND (reference sequence). V was clipped by 3 bases and J by 0 bases, with 12 bases between them.

The chain uses TRBV7-2 and TRBJ1-2, with a tentative D call TRBD1 (5 bases). Germline V gene sequence: CDR1 SGHTA, CDR2 FQGNSA. This CDR3 spans 15 amino acids. Trimming pared 5 bases from V and 5 bases from J, leaving 18 bases between. The CDR3 DNA is TGTGCCAGCAGCCCGAGGTGGGGGTGGGAATATGGCTACACCTTC. Its protein product is CASSPRWGWEYGYTF.

The chain is built from TRBV7-6 and TRBJ2-7; 10 bases line up with TRBD2. V gave up 5 bases and J gave up 4 bases; unmatched junction bases: 14. CDR1 and CDR2 (germline): SGHVS, FNYEAQ. The CDR3 totals 17 residues. DNA for the CDR3: TGTGCCAGCAGCCCTTCGGGGGTAGCGGGAGGCTTGTACGAGCAGTACTTC. It is translated as CASSPSGVAGGLYEQYF. Looking up the rest from reference TRBV7-6 and TRBJ2-7 gives the full variable domain: GAGVSQSPRYKVTKRGQDVALRCDPISGHVSLYWYRQALGQGPEFLTYFNYEAQQDKSGLPNDRFSAERPEGSISTLTIQRTEQRDSAMYRCASSPSGVAGGLYEQYFGPGTRLTVT.

On this clone itself: A read error is the likely source, as a far larger clone sits one nucleotide away. The V call is TRBV19, the J call TRBJ2-7, with TRBD1 identical over 7 bases. This CDR3 contains 15 residues. V trimming: 3 bases; J trimming: 1 base; junction bases outside the gene matches: 6. The germline gives CDR1 LNHDA, CDR2 SQIVND (reference sequence). The CDR3 bases are TGTGCCAGTAGTATCGGGACAGAGAATTCCTACGAGCAGTACTTC. This codes for CASSIGTENSYEQYF.

The rearrangement joins TRBV5-6 to TRBJ2-5; no reliable D call. V gave up 3 bases and J gave up 2 bases, with 20 bases separating them. This CDR3 contains 17 residues. Germline V gene lookup returns CDR1 SGHDT and CDR2 YYEEEE. The CDR3 DNA reads as TGTGCCAGCAGCTCCGCCTCCAGCGCCCAAGCACAAGAGACCCAGTACTTC. Its protein product is CASSSASSAQAQETQYF.

As DNA, the CDR3 is TGTGCCAGCAGCCCGGGACCCCCTAAGCCCCAGCATTTT. This sequence encodes CASSPGPPKPQHF. The rearrangement links TRBV6-1 to TRBJ1-5; a possible D gene is TRBD1 (5 bases). This CDR3 has 13 residues. Trimming stripped 6 bases from V and 8 bases from J, with 14 bases between. The germline V gene encodes CDR1 MNHNS and CDR2 SASEGT.

The genes are TRBV5-6 and TRBJ2-3, with D perhaps TRBD2 (5 bases). Trimming left V 4 bases short and J 7 bases short, with 25 bases between. CDR1 is SGHDT and CDR2 is YYEEEE in the germline V gene. The CDR3 consists of 17 residues. In DNA form, the CDR3 reads TGTGCCAGCAGCCCCCCTAACGGACTCCGAAATAGGAATACGCAGTATTTT. The encoded protein is CASSPPNGLRNRNTQYF.